This T cell receptor beta chain appears in the sequencing data of a study of human T cells and chemical hapten exposure. About the research overall: Skin of the upper inner arm, 2 cm by 2 cm, received 2% DPC for sensitization. Across the whole study, which lasted roughly five months, patients were given diphenylcyclopropenone on the scalp once a week. Alopecia areata, totalis or universalis was found in mostly female patients.

In TCRdb, the RACE reads were re-called with MiXCR into one record per CDR3 protein. The sample has fewer than 500,000 distinct CDR3 sequences, roughly 4.8% seen once; the top ten hold 2% to 2.5%. V was clipped by 4 bases and J by 12 bases; unmatched bases: 12. The germline V gene has CDR1 MNHEY and CDR2 SVGAGI. This CDR3 spans 15 amino acids. Documented time point: patch test 1, 2 weeks after DPC sensitization. Sample treatment: therapeutic diphenylcyclopropenone sensitization with weekly scalp DPC. Investigators collected blood before applying each patch test. This clonotype was detected many times. This chain joins TRBV6-5 and TRBJ2-1, with 10 bases identical to TRBD2. The clonotype was recovered from a woman aged 45-65 years with alopecia areata. Some clones in this sample may be carry-over from other donors' samples. The material sequenced was whole blood, taken in connection with sensitization to the hapten diphenylcyclopropenone (DPC). CDR3 sequence: CASSSQLAGILGQFF. Written as DNA, the CDR3 is TGTGCCAGCAGTTCGCAACTAGCGGGAATCCTCGGGCAGTTCTTC.